Sequencing of this T cell receptor (beta chain) was carried out in a study of CD8+CD57+ T cells in acquired aplastic anemia. CDR3 size: 15 residues. V shed 5 bases and J 1 base; nucleotides not matched to a gene: 4. Germline V gene data show CDR1 as SGHTA and CDR2 as FQGNSA. The TCR beta profiling, which covered VDJ combination and CDR3 sequence, was carried out using genomic DNA as the template. MiXCR, applied by TCRdb to the reads, yields one record per CDR3 protein. The sample includes approximately 170,000 distinct CDR3 sequences, around half seen only once; the top ten take roughly 15%. What was sequenced was sorted CD4+, CD8+, or CD8+CD57+ T cells (not recorded which) from PBMCs. The chain recombines TRBV7-2 with TRBJ1-1, with 10 nucleotides matching TRBD1. The clonotype comes from a human donor in good health, serving as a control. CDR3 sequence reads: CASSATGGANTEAFF. The CDR3 nucleotides read TGTGCCAGCAGCGCGACAGGGGGCGCGAACACTGAAGCTTTCTTT. Full variable domain (missing parts from reference TRBV7-2 and TRBJ1-1): GAGVSQSPSNKVTEKGKDVELRCDPISGHTALYWYRQSLGQGLEFLIYFQGNSAPDKSGLPSDRFSAERTGGSVSTLTIQRTQQEDSAVYLCASSATGGANTEAFFGQGTRLTVV.